This T cell receptor beta chain was profiled in a study of T cell repertoires in cytomegalovirus infection. About the study: Both a matching HLA type and CMV infection were indicated by public TCR beta signatures.

Each CDR3 protein gets one entry after TCRdb re-called the reads with MiXCR. The top ten clones hold roughly 13% of a sample with nearly 450,000 distinct CDR3 sequences, roughly a third of them seen once. Details on this clonotype: The antigen is undetermined. A junction boundary mismatches the germline segment, possibly from a read error.

Notes on the study in general: Identification of carriers of CMV plus the relevant HLA was achieved through cumulative public TCR beta family frequency. Ex vivo responses were dominated by HLA-C-restricted CMV-specific TCR beta clonotypes.

Sequencing was carried out using PBMCs. The sequence was collected from a human donor in good health (CMV status not recorded). Some clones in this sample may be carry-over from other donors' samples.

CDR3 bases: TGTGCCAGCAGTGAAGTGGGACGGCTCGTCTTT. Translation: CASSEVGRLVF. The gene calls are TRBV6-1 and TRBJ1-1; D is possibly TRBD1 (5 bases). This CDR3 contains 11 residues. Germline V lookup: CDR1 MNHNS, CDR2 SASEGT.